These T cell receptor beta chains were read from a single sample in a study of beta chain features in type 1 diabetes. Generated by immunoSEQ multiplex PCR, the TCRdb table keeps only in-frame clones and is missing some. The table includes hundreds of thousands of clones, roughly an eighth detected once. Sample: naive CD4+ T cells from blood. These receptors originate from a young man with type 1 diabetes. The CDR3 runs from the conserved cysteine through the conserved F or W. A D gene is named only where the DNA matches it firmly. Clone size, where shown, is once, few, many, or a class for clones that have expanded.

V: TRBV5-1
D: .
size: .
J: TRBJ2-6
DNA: TGCGCCAGCAGCTTGCTCATTGGGGCCAACGTCCTGACTTTC
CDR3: CASSLLIGANVLTF

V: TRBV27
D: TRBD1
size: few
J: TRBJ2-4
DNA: TGTGCCAGCAGTCCCCTGGGACAGGGGACGGGGCTAGCCAAAAACATTCAGTACTTC
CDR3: CASSPLGQGTGLAKNIQYF

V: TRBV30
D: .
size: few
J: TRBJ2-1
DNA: TGTGCCTGGAGTGTACCTTTAGGGGGGGGCCACCATTACAATGAGCAGTTCTTC
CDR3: CAWSVPLGGGHHYNEQFF

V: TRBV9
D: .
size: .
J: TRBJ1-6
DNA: TGTGCCAGCAGCGTAGATGTATCACCCCTCCACTTT
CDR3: CASSVDVSPLHF

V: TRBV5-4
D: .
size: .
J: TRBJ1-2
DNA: TGTGCCAGCAGAATCGCCAGGGAAGCTGGCTACACCTTC
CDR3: CASRIAREAGYTF

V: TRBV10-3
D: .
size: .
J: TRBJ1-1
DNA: TGTGCCATCAGTGAGGACAGGAACACTGAAGCTTTCTTT
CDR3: CAISEDRNTEAFF

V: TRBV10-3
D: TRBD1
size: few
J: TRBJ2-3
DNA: TGTGCCATCAGTCAGAGGACAGGGGGAGAAGATACGCAGTATTTT
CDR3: CAISQRTGGEDTQYF

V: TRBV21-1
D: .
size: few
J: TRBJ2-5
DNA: TGTGCCAGCAGCAAAGAAGGGCAGGGATTCCAAGAGACCCAGTACTTC
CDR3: CASSKEGQGFQETQYF

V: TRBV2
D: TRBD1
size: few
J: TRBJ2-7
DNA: TGTGCCAGCAGAGCCGGGACAGGAGCCTACGAGCAGTACTTC
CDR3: CASRAGTGAYEQYF

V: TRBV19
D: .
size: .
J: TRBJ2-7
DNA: TGTGCCAGTCGCCCCGCGGGGCTAGCGGACAGCTCCTACGAGCAGTACTTC
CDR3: CASRPAGLADSSYEQYF

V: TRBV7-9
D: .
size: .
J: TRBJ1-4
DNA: TGTGCCAGCAGCTTAGAGGGACGGCTCAAAGAAAAACTGTTTTTT
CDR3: CASSLEGRLKEKLFF

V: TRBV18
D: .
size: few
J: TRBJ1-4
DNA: TGTGCCAGCTCACCCAGGGGCGCAACTAATGAAAAACTGTTTTTT
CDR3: CASSPRGATNEKLFF

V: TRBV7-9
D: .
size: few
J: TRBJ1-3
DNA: TGTGCCAGCAGCTTAAGGTCGGGGATGGCGGCAAACACCATATATTTT
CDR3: CASSLRSGMAANTIYF

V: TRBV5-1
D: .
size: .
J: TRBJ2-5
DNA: TGCGCCAGCAGCTTGGGAGGAGAACAAGAGACCCAGTACTTC
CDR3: CASSLGGEQETQYF

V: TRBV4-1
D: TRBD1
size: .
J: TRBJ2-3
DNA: TGCGCCAGCAGCCCTCGGGACAGGGCGAAGTCGGATACGCAGTATTTT
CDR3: CASSPRDRAKSDTQYF

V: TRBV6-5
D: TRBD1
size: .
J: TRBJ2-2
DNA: TGTGCCAGCAGTTACTCGAGGGACAGGGAGGCCGGGGAGCTGTTTTTT
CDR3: CASSYSRDREAGELFF

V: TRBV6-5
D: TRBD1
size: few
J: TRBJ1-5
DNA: TGTGCCAGCAGTCAGGGAGGGGGCGGTCAGCCCCAGCATTTT
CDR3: CASSQGGGGQPQHF

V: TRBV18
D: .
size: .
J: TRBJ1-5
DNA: TGTGCCAGCTCCTCGGGGACACGGGACAATCCCCAGCATTTT
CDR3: CASSSGTRDNPQHF

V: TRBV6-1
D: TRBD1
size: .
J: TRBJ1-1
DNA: TGTGCCAGCAGTGCCCGACAGGGTATGGGGAACACTGAAGCTTTCTTT
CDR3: CASSARQGMGNTEAFF

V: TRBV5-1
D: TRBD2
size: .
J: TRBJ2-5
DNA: TGCGCCAGCAGCCCTAGCGGACTTTATCAAGAGACCCAGTACTTC
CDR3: CASSPSGLYQETQYF